This T cell receptor beta chain stems from a study of monozygotic twins with inflammatory bowel disease. Study-level points and caveats: It was observed that concordant and discordant twins did not differ in repertoire similarity, possibly given limited power.

CDR1 is DFQATT, CDR2 SNEGSKA, per germline (reference sequence). The CDR3 consists of 13 residues. Incorporation of UMIs carrying a 6-nucleotide sample barcode was performed by template switching. TCRdb reprocessed the 5' RACE reads; each CDR3 protein has one entry and no DNA is given. The sample has 200,000 to 250,000 distinct CDR3 sequences. As to this clonotype: Its matching antigen is unknown.

V and J are TRBV20-1 and TRBJ2-7; there is no DNA to check the TCRdb D call of TRBD2. The receptor was derived from a human donor with ulcerative colitis or Crohn's disease, or a healthy co-twin of an affected twin (not recorded which). Sequencing used blood. The CDR3 sequence: CSARDPAVVEQYF.